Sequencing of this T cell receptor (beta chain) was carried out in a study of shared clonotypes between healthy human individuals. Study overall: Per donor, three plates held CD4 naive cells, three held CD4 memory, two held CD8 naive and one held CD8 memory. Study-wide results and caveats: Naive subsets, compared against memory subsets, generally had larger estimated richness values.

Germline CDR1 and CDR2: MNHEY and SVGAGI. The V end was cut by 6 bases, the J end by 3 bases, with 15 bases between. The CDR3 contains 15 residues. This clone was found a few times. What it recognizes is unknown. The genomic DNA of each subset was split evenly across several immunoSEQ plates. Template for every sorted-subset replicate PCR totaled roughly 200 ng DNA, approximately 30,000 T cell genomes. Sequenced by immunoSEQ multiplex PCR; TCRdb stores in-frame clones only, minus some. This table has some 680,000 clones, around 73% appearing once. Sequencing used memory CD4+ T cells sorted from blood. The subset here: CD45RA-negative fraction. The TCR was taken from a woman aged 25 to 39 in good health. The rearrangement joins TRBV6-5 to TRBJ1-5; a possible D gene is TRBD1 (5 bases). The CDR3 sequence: CASSQTARTNQPQHF. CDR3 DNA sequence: TGTGCCAGCAGCCAGACAGCCCGGACCAATCAGCCCCAGCATTTT.